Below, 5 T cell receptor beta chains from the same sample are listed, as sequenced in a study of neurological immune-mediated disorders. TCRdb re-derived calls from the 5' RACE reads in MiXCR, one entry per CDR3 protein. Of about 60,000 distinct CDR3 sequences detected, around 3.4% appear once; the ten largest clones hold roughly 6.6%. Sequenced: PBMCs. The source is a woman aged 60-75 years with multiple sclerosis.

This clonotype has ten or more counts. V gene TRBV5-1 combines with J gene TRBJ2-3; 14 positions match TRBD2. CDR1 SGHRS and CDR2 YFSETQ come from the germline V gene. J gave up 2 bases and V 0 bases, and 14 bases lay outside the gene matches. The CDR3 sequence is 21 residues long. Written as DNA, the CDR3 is TGCGCCAGCAGCTTGGTCGCCCTTCCCGGGACTAGCGGGGGATACACAGATACGCAGTATTTT. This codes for CASSLVALPGTSGGYTDTQYF.

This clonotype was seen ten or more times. In DNA form, the CDR3 reads TGTGCCAGCAGCTTAGATATGTCCCTGCGGGAAAAACTGTTTTTT. Residues: CASSLDMSLREKLFF. The rearrangement uses TRBV7-9 and TRBJ1-4; D is undetermined. The V end was cut by 1 base, the J end by 8 bases, with 14 bases between. Germline CDR1 SEHNR, CDR2 FQNEAQ (reference sequence). The CDR3 consists of 15 residues.

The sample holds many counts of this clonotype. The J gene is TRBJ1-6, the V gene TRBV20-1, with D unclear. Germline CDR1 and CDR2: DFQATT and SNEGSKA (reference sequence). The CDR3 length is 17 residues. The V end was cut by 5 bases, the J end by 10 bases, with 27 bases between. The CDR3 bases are TGCAGTGCTCAAGGGTCTTTGGGAAGTGTTTTAAGCTCACCCCTCCACTTT. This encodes CSAQGSLGSVLSSPLHF.

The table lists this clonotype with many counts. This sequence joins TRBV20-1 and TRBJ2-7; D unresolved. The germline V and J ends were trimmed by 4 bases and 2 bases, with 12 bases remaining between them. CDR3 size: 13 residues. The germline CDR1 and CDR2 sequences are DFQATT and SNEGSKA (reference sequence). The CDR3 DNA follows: TGCAGTGCTATGTCTTACACCCCCTACGAGCAGTACTTC. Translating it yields CSAMSYTPYEQYF.

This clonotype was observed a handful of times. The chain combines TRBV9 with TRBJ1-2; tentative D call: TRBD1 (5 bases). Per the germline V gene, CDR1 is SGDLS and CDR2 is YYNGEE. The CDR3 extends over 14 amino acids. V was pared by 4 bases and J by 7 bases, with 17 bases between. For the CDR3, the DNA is TGTGCCAGCAGCCGGGACCCCCGGCCCCTTGGCTACACCTTC. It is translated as CASSRDPRPLGYTF.